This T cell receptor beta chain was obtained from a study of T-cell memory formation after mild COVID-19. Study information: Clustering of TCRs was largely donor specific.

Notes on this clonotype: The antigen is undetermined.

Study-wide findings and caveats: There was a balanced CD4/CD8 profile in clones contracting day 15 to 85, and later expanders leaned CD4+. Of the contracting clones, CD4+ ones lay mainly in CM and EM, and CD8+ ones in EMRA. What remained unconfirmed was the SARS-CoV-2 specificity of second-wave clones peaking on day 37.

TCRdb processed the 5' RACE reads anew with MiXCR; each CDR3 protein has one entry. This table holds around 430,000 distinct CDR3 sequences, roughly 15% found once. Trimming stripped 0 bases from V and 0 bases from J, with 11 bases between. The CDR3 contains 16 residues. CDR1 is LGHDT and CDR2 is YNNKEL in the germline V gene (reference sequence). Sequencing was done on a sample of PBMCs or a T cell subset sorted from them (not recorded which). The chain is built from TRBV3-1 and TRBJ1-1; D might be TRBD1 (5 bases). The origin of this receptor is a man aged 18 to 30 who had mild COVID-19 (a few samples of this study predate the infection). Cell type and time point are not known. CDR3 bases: TGTGCCAGCAGCCAAGACAGGGTGGGATTGAACACTGAAGCTTTCTTT. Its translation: CASSQDRVGLNTEAFF.